A single sample is the source of the 29 T cell receptor beta chains below, sequenced in a study of blood T cell repertoires in COVID-19. Here immunoSEQ multiplex PCR was the method, and the copy in TCRdb shows in-frame clones only, minus some. This table has 65,000 to 75,000 clones, approximately 80% appearing once. The sample was peripheral blood. These receptors all stem from a human donor in a cohort sampled during active COVID-19.

The chain couples TRBV30 to TRBJ1-5; D is unclear. Germline V gene data show CDR1 as GTSNPN and CDR2 as SVGIG (reference sequence). V was cut by 2 bases and J by 4 bases, with 12 bases left in between. The CDR3 has 14 residues. CDR3 sequence reads: CAWSKGRTNQPQHF. The CDR3 DNA follows: TGTGCCTGGAGTAAGGGTAGGACTAATCAGCCCCAGCATTTT. The full variable domain, in which reference TRBV30 and TRBJ1-5 provide the parts outside the CDR3, is SQTIHQWPATLVQPVGSPLSLECTVEGTSNPNLYWYRQAAGRGLQLLFYSVGIGQISSEVPQNLSASRPQDRQFILSSKKLLLSDSGFYLCAWSKGRTNQPQHFGDGTRLSIL.

The chain recombines TRBV7-2 with TRBJ1-1; 8 bases line up with TRBD1. The J segment lost 1 base and the V segment lost 5 bases, leaving 3 bases of the junction unmatched. The CDR3 is 14 residues long. CDR1 and CDR2 from the germline V gene are SGHTA and FQGNSA. CDR3 residues: CASSKDRGNTEAFF. For the CDR3, the DNA is TGTGCCAGCAGCAAAGACAGGGGGAACACTGAAGCTTTCTTT. Drawing the rest from reference TRBV7-2 and TRBJ1-1, the complete variable domain is GAGVSQSPSNKVTEKGKDVELRCDPISGHTALYWYRQSLGQGLEFLIYFQGNSAPDKSGLPSDRFSAERTGGSVSTLTIQRTQQEDSAVYLCASSKDRGNTEAFFGQGTRLTVV.

The chain has TRBV7-7 and TRBJ2-3; 7 bases fit TRBD2. CDR1 is SSHAT, CDR2 FNYEAQ, per germline (reference sequence). Trimming removed 5 bases from V and 1 base from J; junction bases left unmatched: 9. The CDR3 length is 16 residues. The CDR3 DNA is TGTGCCAGCAGCAAAGGCTCGGGGGGAGGCACAGATACGCAGTATTTT. It encodes CASSKGSGGGTDTQYF. Based on the CDR3 plus reference TRBV7-7 and TRBJ2-3, the full variable domain is GAGVSQSPRYKVTKRGQDVTLRCDPISSHATLYWYQQALGQGPEFLTYFNYEAQPDKSGLPSDRFSAERPEGSISTLTIQRTEQRDSAMYRCASSKGSGGGTDTQYFGPGTRLTVL.

This chain connects TRBV6-6 to TRBJ2-7; 10 nucleotides match TRBD2. The ends lost 6 bases at V and 3 bases at J; junction bases unmatched: 5. Germline V gives CDR1 MNHNY, CDR2 SVGAGI (reference sequence). The CDR3 is 14 residues long. The CDR3 coding sequence is TGTGCCAGCAGGTCTAGCGGGAGTGACTACGAGCAGTACTTC. Translating gives CASRSSGSDYEQYF.

V usage is TRBV5-1 and J usage is TRBJ2-7; D possibly corresponds to TRBD2 (6 bases). Trimming removed 4 bases from V and 7 bases from J, with 21 bases in between. Looked up from germline, CDR1 is SGHRS and CDR2 is YFSETQ. The CDR3 is 15 residues long. The CDR3 region is CASSKLSGFDGEQYF. In DNA form, the CDR3 reads TGCGCCAGCAGCAAACTTAGCGGTTTTGATGGGGAGCAGTACTTC.

The chain employs TRBV12-1 and TRBJ2-1; the table's D call, TRBD2, was not checked against the DNA. TRBV12-1 is tagged as a pseudogene. This CDR3 comprises 16 residues. This chain's CDR3 is CASSPRLADLYNEQFF. CDR3 DNA sequence: TGTGCCAGCAGCCCGAGACTAGCGGACCTATACAATGAGCAGTTCTTC.

This rearrangement joins TRBV7-9 to TRBJ2-2; 10 bases fit TRBD1. The V segment lost 5 bases and the J segment 4 bases; nucleotides outside the gene matches: 4. The CDR3 is 15 amino acids. The germline V gene has CDR1 SEHNR and CDR2 FQNEAQ (reference sequence). CDR3 region: CASSPRTGGTGELFF. The CDR3 DNA follows: TGTGCCAGCAGCCCCCGGACAGGGGGCACCGGGGAGCTGTTTTTT.

This chain uses TRBV3-1 (or the pseudogene TRBV3-2) with TRBJ2-7, with 7 nucleotides matching TRBD2. CDR1 is LGHDT and CDR2 is YNNKEL in the germline V gene (reference sequence). CDR3 length equals 12 residues. J was trimmed by 6 bases and V by 3 bases; bases with no gene match: 2. The CDR3 spells CASSQAGAEQYF. CDR3 nucleotide sequence: TGTGCCAGCAGCCAGGCGGGAGCCGAGCAGTACTTC.

This clone has only one observation. V is TRBV5-4 and J is TRBJ1-4, with TRBD1 identical over 9 bases. Looked up from germline, CDR1 is SGHNT and CDR2 is YYREEE (reference sequence). With 3 bases clipped from V and 3 bases from J, the junction kept 9 bases outside the gene matches. CDR3 length: 17 residues. This CDR3 reads CASSSPGQGGANEKLFF. Written as DNA, the CDR3 is TGTGCCAGCAGCTCCCCGGGACAGGGAGGCGCTAATGAAAAACTGTTTTTT.

The chain joins TRBV3-1 (or the pseudogene TRBV3-2) to TRBJ2-1, with 9 bases identical to TRBD2. The CDR3 is made up of 18 amino acids. Germline V gene sequence: CDR1 LGHDT, CDR2 YNNKEL (reference sequence). Trimming at V came to 6 bases and at J to 4 bases, leaving 16 bases not matched to a gene. CDR3 in DNA: TGTGCCAGCAGTCCCCTTGAGATAGCGGGAGTTCCGTACAATGAGCAGTTCTTC. Translating it yields CASSPLEIAGVPYNEQFF.

The chain links TRBV4-1 to TRBJ2-7; 7 bases match TRBD1. The CDR3 length is 15 residues. The germline gives CDR1 MGHRA, CDR2 YSYEKL. Losses at the gene ends were 4 bases for V and 2 bases for J; bases not matched to a gene: 8. In DNA form, the CDR3 reads TGCGCCAGCAGCCGTCCCTCGACAGGGACCTACGAGCAGTACTTC. Its protein is CASSRPSTGTYEQYF.

This clone was counted between two and nine times. This chain uses TRBV6-5 with TRBJ2-7; D might be TRBD1 (5 bases). CDR1 is MNHEY, CDR2 SVGAGI, per germline. V was cut by 5 bases and J by 7 bases, with 21 bases left in between. There are 15 residues in the CDR3. CDR3 sequence reads: CASSRLAAQVREQYF. For the CDR3, the DNA is TGTGCCAGCAGTCGCCTCGCCGCACAGGTCCGGGAGCAGTACTTC.

The gene calls are TRBV19 and TRBJ2-5, with D maybe TRBD2 (6 bases). The germline V gene encodes CDR1 LNHDA and CDR2 SQIVND (reference sequence). The CDR3 covers 14 residues. V was clipped by 5 bases and J by 2 bases, with 12 bases between them. CDR3 in DNA: TGTGCCAGTAGTCGGCGGGACGGGCAAGAGACCCAGTACTTC. This translates into CASSRRDGQETQYF.

The chain combines TRBV18 with TRBJ2-7; D perhaps matches TRBD2 (5 bases). This CDR3 spans 14 amino acids. Germline CDR1 is KGHSH and CDR2 is LQKENI. Trimming removed 3 bases at V and 0 bases at J, with 9 bases between. The CDR3 DNA reads as TGTGCCAGCTCACCTGGACTGCTCTCCTACGAGCAGTACTTC. It translates to CASSPGLLSYEQYF.

The CDR3 protein is CASSVQEGQGHSNQPQHF. As DNA, the CDR3 is TGTGCCAGCAGTGTCCAAGAAGGACAGGGCCATAGCAATCAGCCCCAGCATTTT. The chain links TRBV6-1 to TRBJ1-5; 8 bases are a match to TRBD1. The V gene's germline CDR1 is MNHNS and CDR2 SASEGT. CDR3 length: 18 residues. V trimming: 4 bases; J trimming: 0 bases; junction bases outside the gene matches: 11.

This chain joins TRBV6-2 or TRBV6-3 and TRBJ1-4; D ambiguous. This CDR3 spans 14 amino acids. Germline V lookup: CDR1 MNHEY, CDR2 SVGEGT. V was shortened by 4 bases and J by 4 bases, with 10 bases between the two germline ends. CDR3 protein: CASSSGSRNEKLFF. In DNA, the CDR3 is TGTGCCAGCAGTTCGGGTAGTCGTAATGAAAAACTGTTTTTT.

The rearrangement uses TRBV11-2 and TRBJ2-5; TRBD2 agrees at 7 bases. The V and J ends lost 1 base and 1 base, in that order; junction bases with no gene match: 3. The CDR3 has 15 residues. Germline lookup yields CDR1 SGHAT and CDR2 FQNNGV. CDR3 in amino acids: CASSLGRTSQETQYF. CDR3 DNA: TGTGCCAGCAGCTTAGGGAGGACTAGCCAAGAGACCCAGTACTTC.

The gene calls are TRBV19 and TRBJ1-2, with TRBD1 matching over 9 bases. CDR3 length equals 13 residues. J lost 6 bases, V lost 4 bases, and 3 bases had no gene match. Germline-derived CDR1 and CDR2 are LNHDA and SQIVND (reference sequence). The DNA for the CDR3 is TGTGCCAGTAGTACCGGACAGGGGCATGGCTACACCTTC. It translates to CASSTGQGHGYTF.

The chain joins TRBV5-1 to TRBJ2-7; 10 bases line up with TRBD1. Germline V CDR1 and CDR2: SGHRS, YFSETQ. The CDR3 runs to 17 residues. The V segment lost 0 bases and the J segment 2 bases; nucleotides outside the gene matches: 8. CDR3: CASSLGAVGQGTYEQYF. Written as DNA, the CDR3 is TGCGCCAGCAGCTTGGGAGCCGTGGGACAGGGGACCTACGAGCAGTACTTC.

V gene TRBV10-2 combines with J gene TRBJ1-1; 8 nucleotides align to TRBD1. V shed 2 bases, J shed 6 bases, and the junction held 8 bases outside the gene matches. Germline V CDR1 and CDR2: WSHSY, SAAADI. There are 15 residues in the CDR3. CDR3: CASSEGAGGLAEAFF. In DNA, the CDR3 is TGCGCCAGCAGTGAGGGGGCAGGGGGCTTGGCTGAAGCTTTCTTT.

The table lists this clone with a few counts. V gene TRBV7-8 combines with J gene TRBJ2-3, with a possible D match to TRBD1 (5 bases). With 6 bases removed from V and 0 bases from J, the gap between germline ends came to 10 bases. From germline, CDR1 is SGHVS and CDR2 FQNEAQ. CDR3 length: 14 residues. The CDR3 DNA reads as TGTGCCAGCAGAGTACAGGAAAGCACAGATACGCAGTATTTT. This codes for CASRVQESTDTQYF.

The chain has TRBV28 and TRBJ2-7; D not resolved. The germline CDR1 and CDR2 sequences are MDHEN and SYDVKM. V was shortened by 4 bases and J by 3 bases, with 19 bases between the two germline ends. The CDR3 consists of 16 residues. The CDR3: CASSSPLMSQLYEQYF. DNA of the CDR3: TGTGCCAGCAGTTCACCCCTAATGAGTCAACTCTACGAGCAGTACTTC.

The V and J genes are TRBV2 and TRBJ1-2; 7 nucleotides agree with TRBD1. Germline assignment: CDR1 SNHLY and CDR2 FYNNEI. The CDR3 totals 15 residues. With V trimmed by 5 bases and J by 5 bases, 11 bases remained unmatched. The CDR3 DNA reads as TGTGCCAGCAGTCCTCGAACCGGGACAGCATATGGCTACACCTTC. Protein product: CASSPRTGTAYGYTF.

This clone was seen a handful of times. The V call is TRBV3-1 (or the pseudogene TRBV3-2), the J call TRBJ1-2; D gene unclear. CDR1 and CDR2 from the germline V gene are LGHDT and YNNKEL (reference sequence). CDR3 length: 15 amino acids. Trimming cost V 0 bases and J 8 bases, with 16 bases left between them. CDR3 coding DNA: TGTGCCAGCAGCCAAGATGTCTCGGGTAGTCGGGGCTACACCTTC. Its translation is CASSQDVSGSRGYTF.

The rearrangement uses TRBV6-5 and TRBJ1-2; 9 bases map to TRBD1. V shed 6 bases and J 3 bases; nucleotides not matched to a gene: 5. CDR1 is MNHEY and CDR2 is SVGAGI in the germline V gene. The CDR3 runs to 14 residues. In DNA, the CDR3 is TGTGCCAGCAGGCGAACAGGGGGCGACTATGGCTACACCTTC. Protein product: CASRRTGGDYGYTF.

In its sample, this clone was seen once. The chain combines TRBV5-6 with TRBJ2-7; no definite D call. The germline V gene has CDR1 SGHDT and CDR2 YYEEEE. This CDR3 contains 15 residues. V was clipped by 1 base and J by 2 bases, with 13 bases between them. The CDR3 DNA reads TGTGCCAGCAGCTTGACGCAGTCAAATACCTACGAGCAGTACTTC. Its protein is CASSLTQSNTYEQYF.

V and J are TRBV29-1 and TRBJ2-7; no reliable D call. CDR1 SQVTM and CDR2 ANQGSEA come from the germline V gene. Trimming shortened V by 4 bases and J by 6 bases, and 16 bases separated the two germline ends. The CDR3 runs to 13 residues. The chain's CDR3 is CSVVDRVSVEQYF. The CDR3 DNA reads TGCAGCGTTGTGGATCGGGTTTCGGTCGAGCAGTACTTC.

This clone has just one count. The J gene is TRBJ2-1, the V gene TRBV9; tentatively, D is TRBD2 (6 bases). CDR1 is SGDLS and CDR2 is YYNGEE in the germline V gene. The CDR3 has 15 amino acids. The ends were cut back, 0 bases at V and 10 bases at J, with 17 bases in the middle. CDR3 DNA: TGTGCCAGCAGCGTAGGGAGGGAGCAGGGCCGGGAGCAGTTCTTC. Translating it yields CASSVGREQGREQFF.

The genes are TRBV5-1 and TRBJ2-2; TRBD1 might be the D (5 bases). Deletions cut 2 bases from V and 1 base from J, with 9 bases between. The CDR3 loop spans 15 amino acids. CDR1 and CDR2 (germline): SGHRS, YFSETQ. In DNA form, the CDR3 reads TGCGCCAGCAGCTTCGGCAGGGTGAACACCGGGGAGCTGTTTTTT. Protein product: CASSFGRVNTGELFF.